What follows are 13 T cell receptor beta chains derived from one specimen sequenced in a study of beta chain features in type 1 diabetes. The entirety of the isolated RNA underwent reverse transcription, so expressed TCRB transcripts were sequenced. This table comes from immunoSEQ multiplex PCR, and its TCRdb copy is limited to in-frame clones, with some not included. The sample carries approximately 37,000 clones, around 60% recorded once. Sample: Tregs from blood. Source of these receptors: a young woman in good health.

The chain links TRBV10-3 to TRBJ1-1; D remains unclear. The V end lost 3 bases, the J end lost 1 base, and 6 bases lay between the germline ends. The CDR3 consists of 13 residues. Germline values: CDR1 ENHRY, CDR2 SYGVKD. CDR3 residues: CAISDLENTEAFF. CDR3 nucleotide sequence: TGTGCCATCAGTGATTTAGAGAACACTGAAGCTTTCTTT.

This clone was seen a handful of times. The chain links TRBV2 to TRBJ2-1, with 9 bases aligning to TRBD1. This CDR3 region has 15 residues. The germline CDR1 and CDR2 sequences are SNHLY and FYNNEI. V gave up 0 bases and J gave up 9 bases; unmatched junction bases: 6. The CDR3 DNA sequence: TGTGCCAGCAGTGAAGCGGGACAGGGAGGTCGTGAGCAGTTCTTC. It is translated as CASSEAGQGGREQFF.

This clone has just a few counts. The chain combines TRBV28 with TRBJ1-4; D is uncertain. Trimming cost V 6 bases and J 8 bases, with 13 bases left between them. CDR3 size: 13 residues. Germline CDR1 MDHEN, CDR2 SYDVKM. Here the CDR3 DNA reads TGTGCCAGCAGACCCGGACTACCGGAAAAACTGTTTTTT. Its translation is CASRPGLPEKLFF. Full variable domain (rest looked up from reference TRBV28 and TRBJ1-4): DVKVTQSSRYLVKRTGEKVFLECVQDMDHENMFWYRQDPGLGLRLIYFSYDVKMKEKGDIPEGYSVSREKKERFSLILESASTNQTSMYLCASRPGLPEKLFFGSGTQLSVL.

The V and J genes are TRBV5-5 and TRBJ2-5; TRBD2 matches 9 bases. With V trimmed by 0 bases and J by 4 bases, 10 bases remained unmatched. The V gene's germline CDR1 is SGHKS and CDR2 YYEKEE (reference sequence). CDR3 size: 17 residues. The CDR3 nucleotides read TGTGCCAGCAGCTTGGGGGCGGGAGGGCCAACGTCAGAGACCCAGTACTTC. As protein: CASSLGAGGPTSETQYF.

The J gene is TRBJ2-5, the V gene TRBV2; 12 bases line up with TRBD1. Germline CDR1 SNHLY, CDR2 FYNNEI. This CDR3 contains 15 residues. With 8 bases clipped from V and 5 bases from J, the junction kept 9 bases outside the gene matches. The CDR3 loop reads CASGARDRGLETQYF. CDR3 nucleotides: TGTGCCAGCGGGGCTCGGGACAGGGGGCTTGAGACCCAGTACTTC. Based on the CDR3 plus reference TRBV2 and TRBJ2-5, the full variable domain is EPEVTQTPSHQVTQMGQEVILRCVPISNHLYFYWYRQILGQKVEFLVSFYNNEISEKSEIFDDQFSVERPDGSNFTLKIRSTKLEDSAMYFCASGARDRGLETQYFGPGTRLLVL.

The chain has TRBV5-5 and TRBJ1-2, with unresolved D. The germline V gene encodes CDR1 SGHKS and CDR2 YYEKEE (reference sequence). The CDR3 loop spans 13 amino acids. Trimming shortened V by 4 bases and J by 2 bases, and 9 bases separated the two germline ends. Here the CDR3 reads CASSTDSNYGYTF. The CDR3, as DNA: TGTGCCAGCAGCACGGACTCAAACTATGGCTACACCTTC.

The chain is built from TRBV7-3 and TRBJ2-6; no definite D call. This CDR3 region has 14 residues. Trimming removed 3 bases at V and 4 bases at J, with 7 bases between. The germline V gene has CDR1 SGHTA and CDR2 FQGTGA. This chain's CDR3 is CASSFGSGANVLTF. In DNA form, the CDR3 reads TGTGCCAGCAGCTTCGGGTCCGGGGCCAACGTCCTGACTTTC.

This rearrangement joins TRBV7-3 to TRBJ2-1; 9 nucleotides line up with TRBD2. Germline loops: CDR1 SGHTA, CDR2 FQGTGA. The CDR3 is 19 amino acids. V gave up 4 bases and J gave up 0 bases; unmatched junction bases: 13. The CDR3 DNA is TGTGCCAGCAGCTCGAGGGGAGGCTATAGCGGGAGCTCCTACAATGAGCAGTTCTTC. The encoded protein is CASSSRGGYSGSSYNEQFF.

The chain recombines TRBV19 with TRBJ2-2; 7 bases align to TRBD1. The CDR3 runs to 14 residues. Trimming cost V 7 bases and J 2 bases; bases outside gene matches: 4. The germline CDR1 and CDR2 sequences are LNHDA and SQIVND (reference sequence). The CDR3 nucleotides are TGTGCCAGTAAGAGGGACAGCAACACCGGGGAGCTGTTTTTT. Translating it yields CASKRDSNTGELFF.

V and J are TRBV9 and TRBJ2-1, with TRBD2 identical over 7 bases. V shed 3 bases, J shed 2 bases, and the junction held 5 bases outside the gene matches. The CDR3 extends over 15 amino acids. Germline values: CDR1 SGDLS, CDR2 YYNGEE. CDR3 loop: CASSGASGTYNEQFF. The CDR3 nucleotides are TGTGCCAGCAGCGGTGCTAGCGGCACCTACAATGAGCAGTTCTTC.

This clone was observed a single time. J is TRBJ2-1 and V is TRBV18; TRBD1 is a possible D gene (5 bases). V was shortened by 1 base and J by 5 bases, with 9 bases between the two germline ends. The CDR3 totals 14 residues. Looked up from germline, CDR1 is KGHSH and CDR2 is LQKENI. The CDR3 nucleotides read TGTGCCAGCTCACCACAGGCAGGGCACAATGAGCAGTTCTTC. Its translation: CASSPQAGHNEQFF.

CDR3 DNA: TGCAGCGGGATCGGACTAGCGGGTCTTAATGAGCAGTTCTTC. As protein: CSGIGLAGLNEQFF. The chain joins TRBV29-1 to TRBJ2-1; 11 nucleotides align to TRBD2. The germline gives CDR1 SQVTM, CDR2 ANQGSEA. The CDR3 is 14 amino acids. V was clipped by 7 bases and J by 7 bases; unmatched bases: 9.

The gene calls are TRBV6-1 and TRBJ2-3; a weak D match, TRBD1 (7 bases). The V gene's germline CDR1 is MNHNS and CDR2 SASEGT. Deletions cut 4 bases from V and 4 bases from J, with 18 bases between. The CDR3 contains 16 residues. In nucleotides, the CDR3 is TGTGCCAGCAGTGCCCAGACAGGGACGGGGGCAGATACGCAGTATTTT. Its protein product is CASSAQTGTGADTQYF.